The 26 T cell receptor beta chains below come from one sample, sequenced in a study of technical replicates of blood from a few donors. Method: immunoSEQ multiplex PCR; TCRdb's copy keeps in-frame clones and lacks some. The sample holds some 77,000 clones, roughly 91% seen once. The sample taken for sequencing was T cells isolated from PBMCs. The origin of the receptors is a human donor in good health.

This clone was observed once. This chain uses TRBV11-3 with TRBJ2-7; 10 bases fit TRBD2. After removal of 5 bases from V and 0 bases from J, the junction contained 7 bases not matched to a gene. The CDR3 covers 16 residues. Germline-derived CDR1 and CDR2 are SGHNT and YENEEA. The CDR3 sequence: CASSALAGASSYEQYF. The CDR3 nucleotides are TGTGCCAGCAGCGCCCTAGCGGGAGCAAGCTCCTACGAGCAGTACTTC.

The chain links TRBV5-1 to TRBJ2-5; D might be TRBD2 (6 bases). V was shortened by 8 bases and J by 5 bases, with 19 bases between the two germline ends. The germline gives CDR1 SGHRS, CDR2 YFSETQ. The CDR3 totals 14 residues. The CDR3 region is CASTLTGGKETQYF. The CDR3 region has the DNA TGCGCCAGTACTCTGACCGGGGGAAAGGAGACCCAGTACTTC.

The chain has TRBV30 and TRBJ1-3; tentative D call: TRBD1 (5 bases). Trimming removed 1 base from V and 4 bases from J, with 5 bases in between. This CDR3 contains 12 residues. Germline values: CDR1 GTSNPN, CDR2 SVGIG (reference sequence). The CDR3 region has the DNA TGTGCCTGGAGTGGACAGGGAAACACCATATATTTT. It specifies CAWSGQGNTIYF.

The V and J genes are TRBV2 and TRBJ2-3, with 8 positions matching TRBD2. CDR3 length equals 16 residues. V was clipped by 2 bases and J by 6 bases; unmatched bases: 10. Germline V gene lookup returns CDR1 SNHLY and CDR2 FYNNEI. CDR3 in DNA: TGTGCCAGCAGTGAAAGAAGAGCGGGAGTTGGGGATACGCAGTATTTT. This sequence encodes CASSERRAGVGDTQYF.

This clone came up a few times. The CDR3 loop is CASSPDREWNTEAFF. The CDR3 nucleotides are TGTGCCAGCAGTCCAGACCGGGAATGGAACACTGAAGCTTTCTTT. The V call is TRBV25-1, the J call TRBJ1-1; D uncertain. The V end lost 5 bases, the J end lost 1 base, and 14 bases lay between the germline ends. This CDR3 spans 15 amino acids. Looked up from germline, CDR1 is MGHDK and CDR2 is SYGVNS.

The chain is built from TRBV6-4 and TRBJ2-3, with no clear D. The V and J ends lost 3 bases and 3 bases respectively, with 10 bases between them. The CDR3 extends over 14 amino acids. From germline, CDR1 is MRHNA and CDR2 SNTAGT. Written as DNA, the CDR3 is TGTGCCAGCAGTGAACGGCTAGAAACAGATACGCAGTATTTT. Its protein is CASSERLETDTQYF.

CDR3 sequence reads: CASSQVEHNEQFF. As DNA, the CDR3 is TGTGCCAGCAGCCAAGTCGAGCACAATGAGCAGTTCTTC. The V gene is TRBV4-2, the J gene TRBJ2-1; no clear D. The length of the CDR3 is 13 residues. Germline CDR1 LGHNA, CDR2 YNFKEQ. Trimming removed 1 base at V and 5 bases at J, with 6 bases between.

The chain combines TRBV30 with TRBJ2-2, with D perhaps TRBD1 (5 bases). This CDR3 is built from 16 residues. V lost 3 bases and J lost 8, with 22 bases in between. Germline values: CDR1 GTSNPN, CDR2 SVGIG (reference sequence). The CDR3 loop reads CAWSSLRGREEGELFF. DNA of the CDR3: TGTGCCTGGAGCTCTCTTCGTGGCAGGGAAGAGGGGGAGCTGTTTTTT.

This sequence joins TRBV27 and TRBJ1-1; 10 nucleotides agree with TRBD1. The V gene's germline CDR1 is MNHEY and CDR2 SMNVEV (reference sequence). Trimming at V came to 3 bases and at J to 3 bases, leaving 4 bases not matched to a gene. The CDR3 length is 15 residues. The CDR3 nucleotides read TGTGCCAGCAGTTTCCTAGGGACAGGGGACACTGAAGCTTTCTTT. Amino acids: CASSFLGTGDTEAFF.

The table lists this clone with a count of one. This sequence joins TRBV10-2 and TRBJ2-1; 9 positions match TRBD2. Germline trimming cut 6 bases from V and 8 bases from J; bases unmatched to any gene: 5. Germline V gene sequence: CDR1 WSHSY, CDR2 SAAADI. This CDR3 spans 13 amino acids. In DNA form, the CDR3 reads TGCGCCAGCAGGAGTAGCGGGAGTTATGAGCAGTTCTTC. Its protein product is CASRSSGSYEQFF.

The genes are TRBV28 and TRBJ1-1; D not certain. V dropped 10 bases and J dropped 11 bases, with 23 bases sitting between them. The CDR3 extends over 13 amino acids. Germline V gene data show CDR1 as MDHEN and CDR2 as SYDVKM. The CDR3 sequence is CATTLLVVSSAFF. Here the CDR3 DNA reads TGTGCCACCACCTTGTTGGTAGTATCTTCGGCTTTCTTT.

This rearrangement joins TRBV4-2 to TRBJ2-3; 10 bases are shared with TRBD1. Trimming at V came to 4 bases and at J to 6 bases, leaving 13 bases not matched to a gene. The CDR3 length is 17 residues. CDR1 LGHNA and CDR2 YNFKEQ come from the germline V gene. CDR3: CASSPRRSGQGGDTQYF. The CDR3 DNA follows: TGTGCCAGCAGCCCCCGAAGGAGCGGACAGGGGGGGGATACGCAGTATTTT.

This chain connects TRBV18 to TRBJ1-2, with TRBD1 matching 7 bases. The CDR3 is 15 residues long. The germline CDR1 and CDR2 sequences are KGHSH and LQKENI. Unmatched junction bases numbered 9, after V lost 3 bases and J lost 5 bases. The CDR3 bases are TGTGCCAGCTCACCGAGCACAGGGGCAGGGTATGGCTACACCTTC. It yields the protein CASSPSTGAGYGYTF. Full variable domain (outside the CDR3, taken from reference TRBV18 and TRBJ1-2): NAGVMQNPRHLVRRRGQEARLRCSPMKGHSHVYWYRQLPEEGLKFMVYLQKENIIDESGMPKERFSAEFPKEGPSILRIQQVVRGDSAAYFCASSPSTGAGYGYTFGSGTRLTVV.

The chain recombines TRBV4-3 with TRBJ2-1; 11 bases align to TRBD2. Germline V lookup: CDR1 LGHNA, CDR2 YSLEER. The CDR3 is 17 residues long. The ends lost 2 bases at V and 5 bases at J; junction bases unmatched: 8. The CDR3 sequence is CASSQPKTSGTDNEQFF. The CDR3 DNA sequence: TGCGCCAGCAGCCAACCTAAGACTAGCGGGACCGACAATGAGCAGTTCTTC.

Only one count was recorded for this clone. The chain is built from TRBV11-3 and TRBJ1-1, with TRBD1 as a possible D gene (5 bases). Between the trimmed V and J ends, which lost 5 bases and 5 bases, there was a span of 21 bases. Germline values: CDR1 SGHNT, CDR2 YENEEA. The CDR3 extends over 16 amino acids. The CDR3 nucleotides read TGTGCCAGCAGCCTCATCCACGGAGGGGCCTTGACTGAAGCTTTCTTT. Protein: CASSLIHGGALTEAFF. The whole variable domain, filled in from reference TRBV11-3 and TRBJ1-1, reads EAGVVQSPRYKIIEKKQPVAFWCNPISGHNTLYWYLQNLGQGPELLIRYENEEAVDDSQLPKDRFSAERLKGVDSTLKIQPAELGDSAVYLCASSLIHGGALTEAFFGQGTRLTVV.

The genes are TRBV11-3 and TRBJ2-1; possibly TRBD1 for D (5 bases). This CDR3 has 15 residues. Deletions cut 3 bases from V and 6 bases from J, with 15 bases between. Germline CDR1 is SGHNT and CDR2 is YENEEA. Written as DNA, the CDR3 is TGTGCCAGCAGCTTTACTTCAGGGTTTGGCAATGAGCAGTTCTTC. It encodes CASSFTSGFGNEQFF.

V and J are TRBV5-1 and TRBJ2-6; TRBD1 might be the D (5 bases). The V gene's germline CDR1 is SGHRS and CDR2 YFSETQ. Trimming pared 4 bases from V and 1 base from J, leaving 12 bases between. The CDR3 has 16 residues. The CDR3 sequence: CASSLLPGSGANVLTF. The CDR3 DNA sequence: TGCGCCAGCAGCCTTCTTCCAGGGTCTGGGGCCAACGTCCTGACTTTC.

CDR3 loop: CASSDSYEQYF. The CDR3 nucleotides are TGTGCCAGCAGCGACAGCTACGAGCAGTACTTC. This chain joins TRBV6-6 and TRBJ2-7; D might be TRBD1 (5 bases). Trimming cost V 6 bases and J 3 bases, with 6 bases left between them. CDR1 and CDR2 from the germline V gene are MNHNY and SVGAGI (reference sequence). This CDR3 has 11 amino acids.

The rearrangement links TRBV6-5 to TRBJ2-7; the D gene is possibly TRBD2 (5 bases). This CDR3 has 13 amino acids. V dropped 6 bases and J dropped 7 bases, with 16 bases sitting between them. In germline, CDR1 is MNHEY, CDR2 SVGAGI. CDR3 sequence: CASSRTVGVEQYF. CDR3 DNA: TGTGCCAGCAGCCGGACTGTTGGGGTTGAGCAGTACTTC.

The CDR3, as DNA: TGTGCCAGCTCACCAGAACTCTCTGGGGCCAACGTCCTGACTTTC. Its protein is CASSPELSGANVLTF. V usage is TRBV18 and J usage is TRBJ2-6; no firm D call. There are 15 residues in the CDR3. V was cut by 2 bases and J by 0 bases, with 5 bases left in between. Germline CDR1 and CDR2: KGHSH and LQKENI.

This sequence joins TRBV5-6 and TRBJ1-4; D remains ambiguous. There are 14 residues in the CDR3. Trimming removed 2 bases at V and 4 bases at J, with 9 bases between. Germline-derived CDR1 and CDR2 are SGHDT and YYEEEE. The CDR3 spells CASSFRRVNEKLFF. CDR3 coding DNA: TGTGCCAGCAGCTTCAGACGGGTTAATGAAAAACTGTTTTTT. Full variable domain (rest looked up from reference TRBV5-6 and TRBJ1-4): DAGVTQSPTHLIKTRGQQVTLRCSPKSGHDTVSWYQQALGQGPQFIFQYYEEEERQRGNFPDRFSGHQFPNYSSELNVNALLLGDSALYLCASSFRRVNEKLFFGSGTQLSVL.

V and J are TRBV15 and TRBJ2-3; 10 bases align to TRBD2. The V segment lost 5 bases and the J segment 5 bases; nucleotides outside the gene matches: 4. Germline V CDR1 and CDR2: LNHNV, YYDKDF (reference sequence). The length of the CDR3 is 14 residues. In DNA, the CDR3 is TGTGCCACCAGCCTGAGCGGGAGGGAAGATACGCAGTATTTT. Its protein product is CATSLSGREDTQYF.

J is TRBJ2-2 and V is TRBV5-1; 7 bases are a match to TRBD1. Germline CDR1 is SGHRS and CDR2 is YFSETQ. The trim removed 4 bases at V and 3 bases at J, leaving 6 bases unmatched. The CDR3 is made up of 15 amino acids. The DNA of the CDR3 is TGCGCCAGCAGCCGAGAAGGGACAGACACCGGGGAGCTGTTTTTT. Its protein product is CASSREGTDTGELFF.

CDR3 DNA sequence: TGTGCCAGCGCTAAATCAGGACAGGGCAACACTGAAGCTTTCTTT. As protein: CASAKSGQGNTEAFF. The chain is built from TRBV25-1 and TRBJ1-1; 8 bases line up with TRBD1. With V trimmed by 8 bases and J by 2 bases, 10 bases remained unmatched. This CDR3 comprises 15 residues. The V gene's germline CDR1 is MGHDK and CDR2 SYGVNS.

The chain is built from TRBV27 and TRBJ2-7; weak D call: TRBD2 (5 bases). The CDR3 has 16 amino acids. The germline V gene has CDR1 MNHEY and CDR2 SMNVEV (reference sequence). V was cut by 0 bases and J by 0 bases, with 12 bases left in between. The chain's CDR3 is CASSLSRAPSSYEQYF. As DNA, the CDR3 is TGTGCCAGCAGTTTATCGAGGGCCCCAAGCTCCTACGAGCAGTACTTC.

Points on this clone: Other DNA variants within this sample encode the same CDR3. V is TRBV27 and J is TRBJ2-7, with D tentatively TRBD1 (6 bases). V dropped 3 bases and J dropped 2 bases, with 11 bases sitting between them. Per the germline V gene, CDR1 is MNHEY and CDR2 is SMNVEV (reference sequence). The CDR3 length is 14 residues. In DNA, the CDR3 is TGTGCCAGCAGTTTGTCCAGGGGCCCCTACGAGCAGTACTTC. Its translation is CASSLSRGPYEQYF.